Reported below is one TCR beta chain. Using 10%, 30% or 50% RNA, naive CD8 libraries were derived from around 20,000 to 1,000,000 sorted cells. The data are from a study of molecular identifiers for immune sequencing clone quantification. Study-wide context: The replicate experiment used RNA from approximately 20,000 or 100,000 naive CD8 cells. This RNA was split into five aliquots, and four of them were sequenced.

TCRdb recomputed calls from the PCR reads with MiXCR, one row per CDR3 protein. The sample holds about 640,000 distinct CDR3 sequences, just under 20% seen once. The specimen sequenced was naive CD8+ T cells from blood, with Jurkat cell RNA spiked in. As to subset: FACS-sorted CD8+CD4-CCR7+CD45RA+ naive T cells. This TCR came from a human donor in good health. Some libraries in this study had Jurkat cell RNA spiked in.

As DNA, the CDR3 is TGCGCCAGCAGCCAAGAAATCGTGGGCCACACTAATGAAAAACTGTTTTTT. Translating gives CASSQEIVGHTNEKLFF. This chain links TRBV4-3 with TRBJ1-4; D remains ambiguous. CDR1 is LGHNA and CDR2 is YSLEER in the germline V gene. Trimming stripped 0 bases from V and 2 bases from J, with 13 bases between. CDR3 length equals 17 residues.